This TCR beta chain was sequenced during a study of OX40 agonist ivuxolimab in advanced cancers. Study conclusions and caveats: CD8+ T cells averaged more expanded clones than CD4+. Patients who responded partially at 0.1-3.0 mg/kg showed clonal expansion ranking among the lowest. Clonal expansion by week 6 occurred in CD4+ and CD8+ blood T cells (at 0.1 to 3.0 mg/kg).

The CDR3 has 18 amino acids. J gave up 1 base and V 1 base, and 12 bases lay outside the gene matches. Germline assignment: CDR1 SGHRS and CDR2 YFSETQ. TCRdb keeps only in-frame clones here, not all; method: immunoSEQ multiplex PCR. Of around 15,000 clones in the sample, about 75% were seen once. Autoimmune disease history or systemic immunosuppression led to patients being barred. This clone was recorded only once. The antigen is not known. The TCR was taken from an adult with an advanced solid tumor such as melanoma, head and neck, liver or kidney cancer. Sequencing was performed on CD4+ or CD8+ T cells sorted from blood, taken in a trial of the OX40 agonist ivuxolimab. The chain has TRBV5-1 and TRBJ1-2; 8 bases agree with TRBD1. The CDR3 DNA follows: TGCGCCAGCAGCTTGACAGGGACAGGCCATGTGGATAACTATGGCTACACCTTC. Protein: CASSLTGTGHVDNYGYTF.